The 30 T cell receptor beta chains below come from one sample, sequenced in a study of CD4 T cells in relation to SARS-CoV-2 and coronaviruses. Unexposed donor CD4+ T cells date from about 2011-2018, before the COVID-19 pandemic. Method: immunoSEQ multiplex PCR; TCRdb's copy keeps in-frame clones and lacks some. The table lists 60,000 to 85,000 clones, approximately 95% of them singletons. Sequencing was carried out using naive CD4+ T cells from PBMCs. Noted subset: naive CD4+ T cells isolated by negative enrichment. The receptors originated from a human donor in good health.

The V call is TRBV28, the J call TRBJ1-1, with a tentative D call TRBD1 (6 bases). This CDR3 contains 14 residues. CDR1 and CDR2 from the germline V gene are MDHEN and SYDVKM. Trimming shortened V by 5 bases and J by 1 base, and 11 bases separated the two germline ends. The CDR3 nucleotides read TGTGCCAGCAGTACCGGAGGGGGGAACACTGAAGCTTTCTTT. Translated, it gives CASSTGGGNTEAFF.

This chain links TRBV5-1 with TRBJ1-1; perhaps TRBD1 as D (6 bases). Deletions cut 5 bases from V and 1 base from J, with 15 bases between. Germline CDR1 is SGHRS and CDR2 is YFSETQ. CDR3 length: 15 amino acids. CDR3 residues: CASRETPDRNTEAFF. DNA for the CDR3: TGCGCCAGCAGGGAAACACCGGACAGGAACACTGAAGCTTTCTTT.

The V gene is TRBV2, the J gene TRBJ2-2, with 9 bases lining up with TRBD1. Germline V lookup: CDR1 SNHLY, CDR2 FYNNEI. V lost 5 bases and J lost 1; bases outside the gene matches: 5. CDR3 length equals 16 residues. CDR3 loop: CASSSEGQGNTGELFF. CDR3 nucleotide sequence: TGTGCCAGCAGTTCCGAGGGACAGGGGAACACCGGGGAGCTGTTTTTT.

The gene calls are TRBV7-2 and TRBJ2-1, with D maybe TRBD1 (5 bases). Germline CDR1 and CDR2: SGHTA and FQGNSA. CDR3 length: 14 residues. The ends were cut back, 1 base at V and 4 bases at J, with 8 bases in the middle. CDR3 in amino acids: CASSLGRTYNEQFF. The CDR3 region has the DNA TGTGCCAGCAGCTTAGGGCGGACATACAATGAGCAGTTCTTC.

The chain carries TRBV9 and TRBJ2-7; D unresolved. Germline lookup yields CDR1 SGDLS and CDR2 YYNGEE. V lost 0 bases to trimming and J lost 0 bases, with 13 bases between them. The CDR3 is 16 amino acids. CDR3 nucleotides: TGTGCCAGCAGCGTAGGTGGCCATGCCGTCTCCTACGAGCAGTACTTC. Amino acids: CASSVGGHAVSYEQYF.

The CDR3 protein is CASSLVPLGNYGYTF. CDR3 nucleotide sequence: TGTGCCAGCAGCTTAGTCCCCTTGGGGAACTATGGCTACACCTTC. V usage is TRBV13 and J usage is TRBJ1-2; D unclear. Trimming removed 1 base at V and 2 bases at J, with 11 bases between. The germline V gene has CDR1 PRHDT and CDR2 FYEKMQ (reference sequence). The CDR3 extends over 15 amino acids.

This clone has just a few counts. The chain joins TRBV19 to TRBJ2-1; 10 bases match TRBD2. Germline V gene sequence: CDR1 LNHDA, CDR2 SQIVND (reference sequence). V shed 7 bases, J shed 8 bases, and the junction held 8 bases outside the gene matches. This CDR3 has 14 amino acids. CDR3 in amino acids: CASTPGTSVDEQFF. Written as DNA, the CDR3 is TGTGCCAGTACCCCAGGGACTAGCGTCGATGAGCAGTTCTTC.

The sample holds one count of this clone. This chain joins TRBV5-6 and TRBJ2-7; 7 bases line up with TRBD1. Germline V gene lookup returns CDR1 SGHDT and CDR2 YYEEEE. V dropped 2 bases and J dropped 2; count of bases not matched to a gene: 10. CDR3 size: 16 residues. The CDR3 protein is CASSLGGRGVPYEQYF. CDR3 nucleotide sequence: TGTGCCAGCAGCTTAGGGGGCAGGGGAGTCCCCTACGAGCAGTACTTC.

This clone occurred once. This rearrangement joins TRBV6-6 to TRBJ2-3; 11 bases match TRBD1. V was clipped by 11 bases and J by 3 bases; unmatched bases: 4. CDR1 is MNHNY and CDR2 is SVGAGI in the germline V gene (reference sequence). This CDR3 has 13 amino acids. CDR3 in DNA: TGTGCCTCAGGGACAGGGGGGACAGATACGCAGTATTTT. It translates to CASGTGGTDTQYF.

The genes are TRBV2 and TRBJ1-6; D may be TRBD1 (6 bases). Germline values: CDR1 SNHLY, CDR2 FYNNEI. The ends were cut back, 8 bases at V and 7 bases at J, with 12 bases in the middle. The CDR3 sequence is 13 residues long. The CDR3 loop reads CASGQGRNSPLHF. The CDR3 DNA follows: TGTGCCAGCGGTCAGGGGCGAAATTCACCCCTCCACTTT.

A single count supports this clone. J is TRBJ1-2 and V is TRBV11-3; D gene unclear. The ends were cut back, 0 bases at V and 2 bases at J, with 16 bases in the middle. In germline, CDR1 is SGHNT, CDR2 YENEEA. This CDR3 comprises 17 residues. The CDR3 protein is CASSLEGVPASNYGYTF. The CDR3 DNA is TGTGCCAGCAGCTTAGAGGGAGTCCCAGCCTCGAACTATGGCTACACCTTC.

The J gene is TRBJ2-3, the V gene TRBV7-2; 7 positions agree with TRBD2. Germline-derived CDR1 and CDR2 are SGHTA and FQGNSA. The length of the CDR3 is 15 residues. V was clipped by 6 bases and J by 3 bases; unmatched bases: 9. The CDR3 here is CASRPQWGGTDTQYF. In DNA form, the CDR3 reads TGTGCCAGCAGACCCCAGTGGGGGGGGACAGATACGCAGTATTTT. Variable domain in full (rest from reference TRBV7-2 and TRBJ2-3): GAGVSQSPSNKVTEKGKDVELRCDPISGHTALYWYRQSLGQGLEFLIYFQGNSAPDKSGLPSDRFSAERTGGSVSTLTIQRTQQEDSAVYLCASRPQWGGTDTQYFGPGTRLTVL.

CDR3 sequence (DNA): TGTGCCACCAGGGCTTGGGATACGCAGTATTTT. Translating gives CATRAWDTQYF. This chain connects TRBV10-3 to TRBJ2-3, with D possibly TRBD1 on 5 matching bases. CDR1 and CDR2 from the germline V gene are ENHRY and SYGVKD. This CDR3 region has 11 residues. V gave up 10 bases and J gave up 6 bases, with 11 bases separating them.

This sequence joins TRBV5-1 and TRBJ2-3, with D uncertain. CDR3 size: 15 residues. Germline CDR1 reads SGHRS; CDR2 reads YFSETQ. V lost 4 bases, J lost 6 bases, and 18 bases lay in between. DNA for the CDR3: TGCGCCAGCAGCCCCGGCCTTGGTTCGGCGGATACGCAGTATTTT. Its protein product is CASSPGLGSADTQYF.

This clone was seen once. The chain uses TRBV5-1 and TRBJ2-1; 9 bases line up with TRBD2. Germline V gene data show CDR1 as SGHRS and CDR2 as YFSETQ. With V trimmed by 0 bases and J by 1 base, 2 bases remained unmatched. CDR3 length: 16 residues. CDR3 in DNA: TGCGCCAGCAGCTTGGGGGCGGGAGGGTCCTACAATGAGCAGTTCTTC. As protein: CASSLGAGGSYNEQFF.

The chain combines TRBV6-1 with TRBJ1-6, with no clear D. The CDR3 loop spans 11 amino acids. V was clipped by 0 bases and J by 13 bases, with 4 bases between them. The V gene's germline CDR1 is MNHNS and CDR2 SASEGT. The CDR3 loop reads CASSEASPLHF. The DNA for the CDR3 is TGTGCCAGCAGTGAAGCGTCTCCCCTCCACTTT.

The chain is built from TRBV19 and TRBJ1-5; D gene unclear. Germline V CDR1 and CDR2: LNHDA, SQIVND (reference sequence). The CDR3 has 17 residues. V was pared by 3 bases and J by 0 bases, with 15 bases between. In nucleotides, the CDR3 is TGTGCCAGTAGTATCCCGAGCGGAGGGTCTAGCAATCAGCCCCAGCATTTT. Amino acids: CASSIPSGGSSNQPQHF.

This clone was seen once. This chain connects TRBV28 to TRBJ2-7; unclear D gene. Germline CDR1 is MDHEN and CDR2 is SYDVKM. V was pared by 4 bases and J by 2 bases, with 15 bases between. The CDR3 length is 15 residues. CDR3 nucleotides: TGTGCCAGCAGTTCCGCCGGGCAACAAGCCTACGAGCAGTACTTC. Protein product: CASSSAGQQAYEQYF.

The rearrangement uses TRBV7-3 and TRBJ2-7, with 9 bases identical to TRBD1. After removal of 1 base from V and 1 base from J, the junction contained 11 bases not matched to a gene. Germline loops: CDR1 SGHTA, CDR2 FQGTGA. CDR3 length equals 18 residues. In nucleotides, the CDR3 is TGTGCCAGCAGCTTAAGGGGGATCGGCGGGACAGGGTCCTACGAGCAGTACTTC. Translated, it gives CASSLRGIGGTGSYEQYF.

This sequence joins TRBV9 and TRBJ1-5, with D unclear. The CDR3 sequence is 12 residues long. V lost 0 bases and J lost 8, with 6 bases in between. In germline, CDR1 is SGDLS, CDR2 YYNGEE. CDR3 DNA: TGTGCCAGCAGCGTAGGGGGTAAGCCCCAGCATTTT. This codes for CASSVGGKPQHF.

The chain couples TRBV12-3 or TRBV12-4 to TRBJ1-3; D not certain. CDR3 length: 13 residues. The V end lost 3 bases, the J end lost 4 bases, and 7 bases lay between the germline ends. The DNA for the CDR3 is TGTGCCAGCAGTTTTCAGGCCGGAAACACCATATATTTT. This codes for CASSFQAGNTIYF.

J is TRBJ1-1 and V is TRBV20-1; D not certain. This CDR3 contains 11 residues. Germline V gene data show CDR1 as DFQATT and CDR2 as SNEGSKA (reference sequence). Deletions cut 5 bases from V and 5 bases from J, with 9 bases between. CDR3: CSAVRETEAFF. CDR3 coding DNA: TGCAGTGCTGTTCGGGAGACTGAAGCTTTCTTT.

The J gene is TRBJ2-7, the V gene TRBV14, with TRBD2 matching over 10 bases. The CDR3 spans 15 residues. The germline V gene encodes CDR1 SGHDN and CDR2 FVKESK. Unmatched junction bases numbered 0, after V lost 1 base and J lost 0 bases. CDR3 sequence reads: CASSQGLAGSYEQYF. Written as DNA, the CDR3 is TGTGCCAGCAGCCAAGGACTAGCGGGCTCCTACGAGCAGTACTTC.

The CDR3 DNA reads TGTGCCAGCAGCCGGACAGACCGACCAAACGAGCAGTACTTC. As protein: CASSRTDRPNEQYF. The chain uses TRBV28 and TRBJ2-7; TRBD1 is a possible D gene (6 bases). V was shortened by 6 bases and J by 5 bases, with 17 bases between the two germline ends. Germline V gene lookup returns CDR1 MDHEN and CDR2 SYDVKM. CDR3 size: 14 residues.

The V gene is TRBV27, the J gene TRBJ2-7; the D is unclear. The CDR3 is 15 residues long. Looked up from germline, CDR1 is MNHEY and CDR2 is SMNVEV (reference sequence). V lost 1 base to trimming and J lost 7 bases, with 17 bases between them. CDR3 in DNA: TGTGCCAGCAGTTTATTGGGCGTGGCCCTAGAAGAGCAGTACTTC. It yields the protein CASSLLGVALEEQYF.

V and J are TRBV6-1 and TRBJ2-1; the D is unclear. The CDR3 has 13 residues. Per germline, CDR1 MNHNS and CDR2 SASEGT. V was trimmed by 3 bases and J by 7 bases, leaving 10 bases between them. The CDR3 DNA reads TGTGCCAGCAGTGATCAATTGTGGAATGAGCAGTTCTTC. Protein sequence: CASSDQLWNEQFF.

CDR3 amino acids: CASSDGASTGELFF. The CDR3 nucleotides are TGTGCCAGCAGTGACGGCGCCTCCACCGGGGAGCTGTTTTTT. This rearrangement joins TRBV6-4 to TRBJ2-2; no clear D. Trimming took 2 bases from V and 4 from J, leaving 8 bases between them. The CDR3 runs 14 residues. Per the germline V gene, CDR1 is MRHNA and CDR2 is SNTAGT.

The chain carries TRBV15 and TRBJ1-2; 9 nucleotides match TRBD1. The CDR3 loop spans 14 amino acids. Germline CDR1 and CDR2: LNHNV and YYDKDF (reference sequence). V lost 5 bases and J lost 1; bases outside the gene matches: 2. CDR3 residues: CATSLTGGNYGYTF. The CDR3 nucleotides are TGTGCCACCAGCTTGACAGGGGGTAACTATGGCTACACCTTC.

V is TRBV9 and J is TRBJ2-2; no reliable D call. CDR3 size: 12 residues. V shed 2 bases and J shed 7 bases, with 6 bases lying between them. CDR1 and CDR2 from the germline V gene are SGDLS and YYNGEE. The CDR3 region is CASSVQIGELFF. CDR3 DNA sequence: TGTGCCAGCAGCGTGCAAATCGGGGAGCTGTTTTTT.

The V gene is TRBV30, the J gene TRBJ1-5; 8 bases are shared with TRBD1. The germline V gene has CDR1 GTSNPN and CDR2 SVGIG (reference sequence). The J segment lost 2 bases and the V segment lost 1 base, leaving 1 base of the junction unmatched. The CDR3 runs to 14 residues. The CDR3 sequence is CAWSAGGGNQPQHF. The CDR3 DNA follows: TGTGCCTGGAGTGCAGGGGGCGGCAATCAGCCCCAGCATTTT.